The TCR beta chain described here comes from a study of cytomegalovirus exposure and HLA in healthy donors. Study results and limitations: The study labeled 164 TCR beta chains cytomegalovirus-associated.

A word on this clone: Its target is unknown.

The PCR used 60 Vbeta and 13 Jbeta primers. Profiled with immunoSEQ multiplex PCR; TCRdb holds only in-frame clones, not every one. The sample consists of 110,000 to 150,000 clones, roughly 80% of them appearing once. This CDR3 comprises 13 residues. Trimming removed 5 bases from V and 0 bases from J, with 7 bases in between. The germline V gene has CDR1 MDHEN and CDR2 SYDVKM. V is TRBV28 and J is TRBJ1-1; D is unresolved. The sequencing input was PBMCs. This TCR was recovered from a male donor in good health and CMV-seronegative. CDR3 loop: CASSRVMNTEAFF. The CDR3 region has the DNA TGTGCCAGCAGTAGAGTCATGAACACTGAAGCTTTCTTT.